This T cell receptor (beta chain) was captured in a study of OX40 agonist ivuxolimab in advanced cancers. For the study at large: Prior therapy, whether anti-PD-1, anti-PD-L1 or anti-CTLA-4, was allowed, and more than 35% had some.

Trimming took 6 bases from V and 0 from J; bases not matched to a gene: 1. Germline assignment: CDR1 SQVTM and CDR2 ANQGSEA. The length of the CDR3 is 14 residues. TCRdb's copy holds only in-frame clones and misses some; the assay was immunoSEQ multiplex PCR. This table holds around 100,000 clones, over 75% found once. The source of this sequence is an adult with an advanced solid tumor such as melanoma, head and neck, liver or kidney cancer. The material sequenced was CD4+ or CD8+ T cells sorted from blood, taken in a trial of the OX40 agonist ivuxolimab. The rearrangement links TRBV29-1 to TRBJ2-7; 14 positions match TRBD2. The CDR3 DNA sequence: TGCAGCGTCGGACTAGCGGGGGGCTCCTACGAGCAGTACTTC. It yields the protein CSVGLAGGSYEQYF.